The 15 T cell receptor beta chains below were found in one sample sequenced in a study of blood T cell repertoires in COVID-19. Some clones are missing from TCRdb's copy, which holds only in-frame ones; the method was immunoSEQ multiplex PCR. This sample has roughly 280,000 clones, with approximately 85% found just once. Sequencing used peripheral blood. The origin of the receptors is a woman in her 70s with acute or convalescent COVID-19.

The chain combines TRBV5-1 with TRBJ1-2, with unresolved D. V was shortened by 4 bases and J by 2 bases, with 18 bases between the two germline ends. The CDR3 is 16 amino acids. Germline values: CDR1 SGHRS, CDR2 YFSETQ. For the CDR3, the DNA is TGCGCCAGCAGCCCCTCGGGATACAGTCTAAACTATGGCTACACCTTC. Its translation is CASSPSGYSLNYGYTF. The entire variable domain, with the rest obtained from reference TRBV5-1 and TRBJ1-2, is as follows: KAGVTQTPRYLIKTRGQQVTLSCSPISGHRSVSWYQQTPGQGLQFLFEYFSETQRNKGNFPGRFSGRQFSNSRSEMNVSTLELGDSALYLCASSPSGYSLNYGYTFGSGTRLTVV.

The chain links TRBV5-4 to TRBJ2-1; 8 bases are shared with TRBD1. The CDR3 length is 15 residues. Per germline, CDR1 SGHNT and CDR2 YYREEE (reference sequence). V dropped 3 bases and J dropped 4; count of bases not matched to a gene: 6. In DNA form, the CDR3 reads TGTGCCAGCAGCTCCGGGACAGGAATTTACAATGAGCAGTTCTTC. This translates into CASSSGTGIYNEQFF.

This sequence joins TRBV30 and TRBJ2-1; 10 positions match TRBD1. This CDR3 spans 14 amino acids. Germline CDR1 GTSNPN, CDR2 SVGIG (reference sequence). The V gene end was trimmed by 5 bases and the J gene end by 7 bases; junction bases not matched to a gene: 8. The CDR3 sequence is CAWAWGQGRNEQFF. The CDR3 DNA reads TGTGCCTGGGCCTGGGGACAGGGGCGAAATGAGCAGTTCTTC.

This chain links TRBV19 with TRBJ1-1, with D unresolved. CDR1 and CDR2 (germline): LNHDA, SQIVND (reference sequence). V lost 6 bases and J lost 11, with 19 bases in between. This CDR3 is 13 amino acids long. CDR3 loop: CASSADGRARAFF. The CDR3 DNA sequence: TGTGCCAGTAGCGCGGACGGGAGGGCGCGGGCTTTCTTT.

The genes are TRBV4-1 and TRBJ1-2, with D possibly TRBD1 on 6 matching bases. Germline assignment: CDR1 MGHRA and CDR2 YSYEKL. The CDR3 runs 14 residues. Trimming pared 1 base from V and 4 bases from J, leaving 10 bases between. CDR3 in amino acids: CASSQAGGSYGYTF. The CDR3 DNA is TGCGCCAGCAGCCAAGCGGGGGGCAGCTATGGCTACACCTTC.

The gene calls are TRBV5-5 and TRBJ2-5, with a weak D call TRBD1 (5 bases). CDR1 and CDR2 from the germline V gene are SGHKS and YYEKEE (reference sequence). Trimming took 0 bases from V and 5 from J, leaving 11 bases between them. There are 14 residues in the CDR3. This chain's CDR3 is CASSLGHRTETQYF. The CDR3 nucleotides are TGTGCCAGCAGCTTGGGACACAGGACGGAGACCCAGTACTTC.

The gene calls are TRBV5-1 and TRBJ2-7; perhaps TRBD2 as D (5 bases). Trimming pared 1 base from V and 7 bases from J, leaving 18 bases between. This CDR3 is 15 amino acids long. The germline CDR1 and CDR2 sequences are SGHRS and YFSETQ. CDR3 loop: CASSLMTTAGQEQYF. In nucleotides, the CDR3 is TGCGCCAGCAGCTTGATGACCACCGCGGGTCAGGAGCAGTACTTC.

CDR3 protein: CASSLQGTTEAFF. CDR3 DNA sequence: TGCGCCAGCAGCCTCCAGGGTACCACTGAAGCTTTCTTT. The chain links TRBV5-1 to TRBJ1-1, with a weak D call TRBD1 (5 bases). This CDR3 is 13 amino acids long. Per the germline V gene, CDR1 is SGHRS and CDR2 is YFSETQ. V was pared by 4 bases and J by 4 bases, with 11 bases between.

The chain has TRBV6-6 and TRBJ1-5, with D tentatively TRBD1 (5 bases). Germline CDR1 reads MNHNY; CDR2 reads SVGAGI (reference sequence). This CDR3 region has 13 residues. V lost 7 bases and J lost 5, with 12 bases in between. CDR3 residues: CASKGQGDQPQHF. CDR3 nucleotides: TGTGCCAGCAAAGGCCAAGGGGATCAGCCCCAGCATTTT.

This clone was seen a handful of times. The V call is TRBV5-1, the J call TRBJ2-3; maybe TRBD2 (6 bases). In germline, CDR1 is SGHRS, CDR2 YFSETQ. This CDR3 spans 13 amino acids. V was cut by 0 bases and J by 5 bases, with 7 bases left in between. The CDR3 nucleotides read TGCGCCAGCAGCTTGGCGGGGGTAGATACGCAGTATTTT. Its translation is CASSLAGVDTQYF.

The chain's CDR3 is CASSPNRGSNSPLHF. CDR3 nucleotides: TGTGCCAGCAGCCCCAACAGGGGGAGTAATTCACCCCTCCACTTT. V usage is TRBV7-2 and J usage is TRBJ1-6, with TRBD1 matching 8 bases. Germline V gene data show CDR1 as SGHTA and CDR2 as FQGNSA. The CDR3 runs 15 residues. The trim removed 5 bases at V and 6 bases at J, leaving 6 bases unmatched. The full variable domain, its missing parts supplied by reference TRBV7-2 and TRBJ1-6, is GAGVSQSPSNKVTEKGKDVELRCDPISGHTALYWYRQSLGQGLEFLIYFQGNSAPDKSGLPSDRFSAERTGGSVSTLTIQRTQQEDSAVYLCASSPNRGSNSPLHFGNGTRLTVT.

The chain joins TRBV21-1 to TRBJ1-2; the DNA was not compared with TRBD1, the D call given in the table. TRBV21-1 counts as a pseudogene. CDR3 length equals 15 residues. This CDR3 reads CASSPRDRGGDGYTF. CDR3 coding DNA: TGTGCCAGCAGCCCTCGGGACAGGGGAGGAGACGGCTACACCTTC.

This chain links TRBV19 with TRBJ2-5; 13 bases fit TRBD2. This CDR3 comprises 16 residues. The V gene's germline CDR1 is LNHDA and CDR2 SQIVND (reference sequence). J lost 5 bases, V lost 5 bases, and 8 bases had no gene match. The CDR3 loop reads CASSPRTSGGAETQYF. CDR3 DNA sequence: TGTGCCAGTAGTCCCCGTACTAGCGGGGGGGCGGAGACCCAGTACTTC.

The chain joins TRBV5-5 to TRBJ1-1, with 8 bases fitting TRBD1. The CDR3 spans 14 residues. Germline V CDR1 and CDR2: SGHKS, YYEKEE (reference sequence). V lost 5 bases and J lost 10; bases outside the gene matches: 13. The CDR3 loop reads CASRLGQGMGGAFF. The CDR3 DNA reads as TGTGCCAGCAGGTTAGGACAGGGAATGGGCGGAGCTTTCTTT.

The genes are TRBV19 and TRBJ1-2, with TRBD1 matching 11 bases. V was pared by 4 bases and J by 6 bases, with 7 bases of the junction left unmatched. The CDR3 totals 15 residues. Germline V gene data show CDR1 as LNHDA and CDR2 as SQIVND (reference sequence). CDR3 protein: CASSNPGQGEDGYTF. The DNA for the CDR3 is TGTGCCAGTAGTAATCCGGGACAGGGGGAAGATGGCTACACCTTC.